The rows below give T cell receptor beta chains drawn from one sample of a study of blood T cell repertoires in COVID-19. The repertoire was sequenced with immunoSEQ multiplex PCR; TCRdb's copy has only in-frame clones and lacks some. Of some 250,000 clones in the sample, 70% to 90% were seen once. The sample taken for sequencing was PBMCs or T cells enriched from blood (not recorded which). These receptors all stem from a man between 18 and 29 years old who had recovered from COVID-19. CDR3s leave out the opening cysteine and the closing phenylalanine or tryptophan. A D gene is named only where the DNA matches it firmly.

len: 14
d_gene: TRBD2
v_gene: TRBV24-1
CDR3aa: ATSDLTSGETGELF

len: 13
d_gene: TRBD1
v_gene: TRBV6-1
CDR3aa: ASSVDRGYQETQY

len: 11
d_gene: -
v_gene: TRBV5-6
CDR3aa: ASSAGGSYEQY

len: 12
d_gene: -
v_gene: TRBV18
CDR3aa: ASSPIYMNTEAF

len: 15
d_gene: TRBD1
v_gene: TRBV2
CDR3aa: ASSEAAGTGYPGELF

len: 14
d_gene: -
v_gene: TRBV7-9
CDR3aa: ASSPLVGVRYNEQF

len: 13
d_gene: TRBD1
v_gene: TRBV27
CDR3aa: ASSPTGGNTDTQY

len: 11
d_gene: -
v_gene: TRBV7-2
CDR3aa: ASSPGSRTIQY

len: 10
d_gene: TRBD1
v_gene: TRBV3-1/TRBV3-2
CDR3aa: ASSFGQGGYT

len: 14
d_gene: TRBD1
v_gene: TRBV5-6
CDR3aa: ASSLAPGQGNYGYT

len: 13
d_gene: TRBD2
v_gene: TRBV4-1
CDR3aa: ASSHPPGGIYEQY

len: 12
d_gene: -
v_gene: TRBV30
CDR3aa: AWRRGRGANVLT

len: 14
d_gene: TRBD2
v_gene: TRBV5-6
CDR3aa: ASIFKGLAVKNEQF

len: 18
d_gene: TRBD2
v_gene: TRBV9
CDR3aa: ASSVGPTSTSGRGTDTQY

len: 11
d_gene: -
v_gene: TRBV3-1/TRBV3-2
CDR3aa: ASSPLTDTEAF

len: 10
d_gene: -
v_gene: TRBV5-6
CDR3aa: ASSPGSYEQY

len: 14
d_gene: TRBD2
v_gene: TRBV5-4
CDR3aa: ASSLGLAGTGDEQF

len: 11
d_gene: TRBD2
v_gene: TRBV2
CDR3aa: ASNLAAQETQY

len: 14
d_gene: TRBD2
v_gene: TRBV23-1
CDR3aa: ASSQKTSGTYNEQF

len: 12
d_gene: -
v_gene: TRBV2
CDR3aa: ASRPGAAKETQY

len: 15
d_gene: -
v_gene: TRBV19
CDR3aa: ASSIGRGKRLIQPQH

len: 15
d_gene: TRBD2
v_gene: TRBV10-3
CDR3aa: AISESYGRGGINEQF

len: 12
d_gene: -
v_gene: TRBV6-4
CDR3aa: ASSDSGDRGELF

len: 13
d_gene: -
v_gene: TRBV10-2
CDR3aa: ASSEHEVGGYEQY

len: 12
d_gene: -
v_gene: TRBV27
CDR3aa: ASSFAATNEKLF

len: 17
d_gene: -
v_gene: TRBV5-1
CDR3aa: ASSPTGSRLHRTYNEQF

len: 13
d_gene: -
v_gene: TRBV4-1
CDR3aa: ASSQDSEQAYEQY

len: 10
d_gene: -
v_gene: TRBV7-9
CDR3aa: ASSAGSTEAF

len: 14
d_gene: TRBD2
v_gene: TRBV4-1
CDR3aa: ASGGLAGVSYNEQF

len: 12
d_gene: TRBD2
v_gene: TRBV27
CDR3aa: ASQPGLASGELF

len: 10
d_gene: -
v_gene: TRBV30
CDR3aa: AWSGTPGTQY

len: 12
d_gene: TRBD1
v_gene: TRBV6-5
CDR3aa: ASRNTGVNYGYT

len: 15
d_gene: -
v_gene: TRBV3-1/TRBV3-2
CDR3aa: ASSQDALSGALYGYT

len: 10
d_gene: -
v_gene: TRBV7-9
CDR3aa: ASSLGSGELF

len: 12
d_gene: -
v_gene: TRBV3-1/TRBV3-2
CDR3aa: ASSQATGNTEAF

len: 13
d_gene: TRBD1
v_gene: TRBV11-1
CDR3aa: ASSPGQGEHYGYT

len: 13
d_gene: TRBD1
v_gene: TRBV11-3
CDR3aa: ASSLTGGRNTEAF

len: 11
d_gene: -
v_gene: TRBV3-1/TRBV3-2
CDR3aa: ASSPAGNSPLH

len: 13
d_gene: TRBD1
v_gene: TRBV19
CDR3aa: ASRPGQGASYEQY